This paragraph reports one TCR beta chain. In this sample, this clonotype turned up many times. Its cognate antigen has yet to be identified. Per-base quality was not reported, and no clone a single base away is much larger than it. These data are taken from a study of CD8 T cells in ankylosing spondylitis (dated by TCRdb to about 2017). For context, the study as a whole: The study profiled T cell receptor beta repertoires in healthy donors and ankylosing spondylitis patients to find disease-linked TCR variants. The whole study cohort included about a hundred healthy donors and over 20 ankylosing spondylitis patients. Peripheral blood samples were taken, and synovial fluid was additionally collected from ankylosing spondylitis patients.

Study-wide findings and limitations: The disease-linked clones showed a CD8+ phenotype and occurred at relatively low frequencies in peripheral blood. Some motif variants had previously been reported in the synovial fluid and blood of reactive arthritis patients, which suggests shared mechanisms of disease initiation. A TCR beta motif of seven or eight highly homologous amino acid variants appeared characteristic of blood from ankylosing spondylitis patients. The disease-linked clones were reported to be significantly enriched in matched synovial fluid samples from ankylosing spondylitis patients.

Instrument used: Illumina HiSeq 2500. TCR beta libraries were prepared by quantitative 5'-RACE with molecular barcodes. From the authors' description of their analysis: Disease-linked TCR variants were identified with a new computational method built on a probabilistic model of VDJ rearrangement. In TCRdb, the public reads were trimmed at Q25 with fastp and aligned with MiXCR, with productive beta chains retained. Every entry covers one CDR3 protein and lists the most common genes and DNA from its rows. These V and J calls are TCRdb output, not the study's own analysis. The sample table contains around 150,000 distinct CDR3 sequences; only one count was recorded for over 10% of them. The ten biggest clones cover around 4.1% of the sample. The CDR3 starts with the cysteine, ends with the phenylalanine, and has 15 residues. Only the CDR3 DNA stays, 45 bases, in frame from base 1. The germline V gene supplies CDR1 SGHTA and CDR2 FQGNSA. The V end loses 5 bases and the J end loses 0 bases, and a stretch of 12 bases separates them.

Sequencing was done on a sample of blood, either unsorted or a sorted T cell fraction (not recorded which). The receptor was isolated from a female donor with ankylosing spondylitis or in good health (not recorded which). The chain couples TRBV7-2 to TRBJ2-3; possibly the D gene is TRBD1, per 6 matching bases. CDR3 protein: CASSRARGSTDTQYF. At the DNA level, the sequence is TGTGCCAGCAGCCGAGCCAGGGGTAGCACAGATACGCAGTATTTT.